The sequence of this T cell receptor (beta chain) was determined in a study of blood T cell repertoires in COVID-19. Study context: Samples taken during acute and convalescent COVID-19 were collected in the United States, Italy and Spain. Sample material is recorded as cDNA or gDNA derived from T cells, B-cell-depleted T cells, or PBMCs.

Enrollment of patients from Seattle took place during active infection, with longitudinal follow-up. The trim removed 6 bases at V and 4 bases at J, leaving 9 bases unmatched. Looked up from germline, CDR1 is MNHEY and CDR2 is SVGAGI. CDR3 length: 15 residues. Authors' processing steps: From reference gene primer amplification, estimates of nucleated cell counts were derived. Data came from immunoSEQ multiplex PCR; TCRdb stores just in-frame clones and leaves some out. V, J and clone size reflect that table, while D and trimming were determined from the DNA. The table has about 440,000 clones, around 89% seen once.

The chain uses TRBV6-5 and TRBJ1-2; 9 bases map to TRBD1. The specimen sequenced was peripheral blood. The sequence was collected from a woman aged 45-60 years with COVID-19, enrolled during active disease. The CDR3 bases are TGTGCCAGCAGGAATCCGGGACAGGGTGGCTATGGCTACACCTTC. This gives the protein CASRNPGQGGYGYTF.